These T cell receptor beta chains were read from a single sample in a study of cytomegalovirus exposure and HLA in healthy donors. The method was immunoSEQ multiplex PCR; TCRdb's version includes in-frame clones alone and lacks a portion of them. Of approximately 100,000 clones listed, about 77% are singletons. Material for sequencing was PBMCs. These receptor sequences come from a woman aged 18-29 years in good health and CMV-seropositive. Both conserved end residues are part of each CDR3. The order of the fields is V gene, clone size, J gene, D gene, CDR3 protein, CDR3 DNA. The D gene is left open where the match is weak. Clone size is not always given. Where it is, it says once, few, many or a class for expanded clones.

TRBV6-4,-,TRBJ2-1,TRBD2,CASSDGSGTYNEQFF,TGTGCCAGCAGTGACGGTAGCGGGACCTACAATGAGCAGTTCTTC
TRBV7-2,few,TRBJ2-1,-,CASSLTSPSYNEQFF,TGTGCCAGCAGCTTAACTAGCCCGTCCTACAATGAGCAGTTCTTC
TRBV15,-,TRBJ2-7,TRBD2,CATSRDRSGSSYEQYF,TGTGCCACCAGCAGAGATAGAAGCGGGAGCTCCTACGAGCAGTACTTC
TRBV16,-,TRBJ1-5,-,CASSQSTFYSNQPQHF,TGTGCCAGCAGCCAATCGACATTTTATAGCAATCAGCCCCAGCATTTT
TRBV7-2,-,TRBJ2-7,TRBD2,CASSPTSGETYEQYF,TGTGCCAGCAGCCCCACTAGCGGGGAAACCTACGAGCAGTACTTC
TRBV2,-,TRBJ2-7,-,CASTRAPTYEQYF,TGTGCCAGCACCAGGGCTCCCACCTACGAGCAGTACTTC
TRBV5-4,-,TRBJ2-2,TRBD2,CASSPGLAENTGELFF,TGTGCCAGCAGTCCGGGACTAGCGGAAAACACCGGGGAGCTGTTTTTT
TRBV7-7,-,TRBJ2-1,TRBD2,CASSPFSGSRGNEQFF,TGTGCTAGCAGCCCGTTTAGCGGGAGTAGGGGCAATGAGCAGTTCTTC
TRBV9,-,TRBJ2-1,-,CASSLLTVPSYNEQFF,TGTGCCAGCAGCCTTCTGACTGTACCCTCCTACAATGAGCAGTTCTTC
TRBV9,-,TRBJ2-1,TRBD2,CASSVESGRSNEQFF,TGTGCCAGCAGCGTAGAGAGCGGGAGGTCGAATGAGCAGTTCTTC
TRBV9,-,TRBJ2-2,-,CASSVELNTGELFF,TGTGCCAGCAGCGTAGAGCTCAACACCGGGGAGCTGTTTTTT
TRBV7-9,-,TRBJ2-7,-,CSSSLGSEQYF,TGTTCCAGCAGCTTGGGGAGCGAGCAGTACTTC
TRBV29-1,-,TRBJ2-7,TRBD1,CSAVGTGLLGYSYEQYF,TGCAGCGCTGTCGGGACAGGACTTCTAGGGTACAGCTACGAGCAGTACTTC
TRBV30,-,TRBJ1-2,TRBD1,CAWIPRGLGGYTF,TGTGCCTGGATCCCCAGGGGGCTCGGTGGCTACACCTTC
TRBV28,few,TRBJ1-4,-,CASSVNEKLFF,TGTGCCAGCAGCGTTAATGAAAAACTGTTTTTT
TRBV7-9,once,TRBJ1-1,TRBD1,CASSRQGEDTEAFF,TGTGCCAGCAGCCGACAGGGGGAGGACACTGAAGCTTTCTTT
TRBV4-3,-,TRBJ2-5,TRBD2,CASSQARLAPNETQYF,TGCGCCAGCAGCCAAGCCCGACTAGCTCCCAACGAGACCCAGTACTTC
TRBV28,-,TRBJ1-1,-,CASILSGDWTEAFF,TGTGCCAGCATATTATCGGGAGACTGGACTGAAGCTTTCTTT
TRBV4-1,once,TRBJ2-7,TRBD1,CASSRTQGAGYEQYF,TGCGCCAGCAGCCGGACCCAGGGGGCGGGATACGAGCAGTACTTC
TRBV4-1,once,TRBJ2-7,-,CASSHPGSSYEQYF,TGCGCCAGCAGCCATCCTGGGAGCTCCTACGAGCAGTACTTC
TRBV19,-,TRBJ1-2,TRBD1,CASTPDRGLYGYTF,TGTGCCAGTACCCCGGACAGGGGGCTCTATGGCTACACCTTC
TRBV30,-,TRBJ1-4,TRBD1,CAWDRGEREKLFF,TGTGCCTGGGACAGGGGGGAGCGTGAAAAACTGTTTTTT
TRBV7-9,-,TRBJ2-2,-,CASSFGGTGELFF,TGTGCCAGCAGCTTCGGGGGCACCGGGGAGCTGTTTTTT
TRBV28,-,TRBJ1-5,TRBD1,CASSFWRTGVSNQPQHF,TGTGCCAGCAGTTTCTGGAGGACAGGAGTTAGCAATCAGCCCCAGCATTTT